This TCR beta chain was recovered during a study of identical twins. Notes on the study in general: Zero-insertion analyses could be partly confounded by invariant MAIT and iNKT cells.

This CDR3 contains 14 residues. The V gene lost 1 base and the J gene lost 10 bases, with 15 bases spanning the gap. The germline V gene has CDR1 SGDLS and CDR2 YYNGEE. One entry per CDR3 protein, called by TCRdb with MiXCR from the 5' RACE reads. This sample has 1.5 million or so distinct CDR3 sequences; about 30% occur once, and the top ten carry 0.27%. The sample holds a few counts of this clonotype. The antigen remains unidentified. The chain is built from TRBV9 and TRBJ2-1; D tentatively reads TRBD1 or TRBD2 (6 bases each). The sequencing input was cord blood. The clonotype originates from a newborn girl in good health. CDR3 in DNA: TGTGCCAGCAGCGTAACCCCGGGGGCGGGCGAGCAGTTCTTC. Amino acid sequence: CASSVTPGAGEQFF.